Listed below are T cell receptor beta chains from one sample, sequenced in a study of shared clonotypes between healthy human individuals. Generated by immunoSEQ multiplex PCR, the TCRdb table keeps only in-frame clones and is missing some. The repertoire has about 2.1 million clones, roughly 93% of them found once; the top ten carry about 1.7%. The sequenced material came from naive CD8+ T cells from PBMCs. The receptors shown here come from a man between 18 and 29 years old in good health. Some clones in this sample may be carry-over from other donors' samples. Each CDR3 is given with its conserved first and last residue. A D gene is named only where the DNA matches it firmly. Expanded clones get a size class; other rows say once, few or many, or leave the size out.

clone size	V gene	J gene	D gene	CDR3 protein	CDR3 DNA
-	TRBV4-2	TRBJ2-3	-	CASSQGVRTDTQYF	TGTGCCAGCAGTCAAGGAGTGCGCACAGATACGCAGTATTTT
-	TRBV19	TRBJ2-3	TRBD2	CASSPSGSGTDTQYF	TGTGCCAGTAGTCCTAGCGGGAGTGGAACAGATACGCAGTATTTT
-	TRBV7-9	TRBJ2-5	TRBD1	CASSPRDSQETQYF	TGTGCCAGCAGCCCACGGGACAGCCAAGAGACCCAGTACTTC
-	TRBV5-1	TRBJ1-2	TRBD1	CASTLPGQGFGYTF	TGCGCCAGCACCCTTCCGGGACAGGGTTTCGGCTACACCTTC
once	TRBV28	TRBJ1-4	TRBD1	CASSLTDRVGEKLFF	TGTGCCAGCAGTTTAACGGACAGGGTAGGAGAAAAACTGTTTTTT
-	TRBV29-1	TRBJ2-7	TRBD1	CSVAGTGYYEQYF	TGCAGCGTGGCAGGGACAGGGTACTACGAGCAGTACTTC
-	TRBV27	TRBJ1-3	-	CASSPSGSGNTIYF	TGTGCCAGCAGCCCGTCGGGCTCTGGAAACACCATATATTTT
-	TRBV4-1	TRBJ2-1	-	CASSPIAKGGDEQFF	TGCGCCAGCAGCCCTATCGCAAAGGGGGGTGATGAGCAGTTCTTC
-	TRBV29-1	TRBJ2-7	TRBD2	CSVPGVGEGSYEQYF	TGCAGCGTTCCGGGAGTGGGGGAGGGCTCCTACGAGCAGTACTTC
-	TRBV28	TRBJ2-7	TRBD2	CASSQTPGGYEQYF	TGTGCCAGCAGTCAGACCCCGGGGGGCTACGAGCAGTACTTC
-	TRBV19	TRBJ1-5	TRBD1	CASNPPGQKFQPQHF	TGTGCCAGTAACCCCCCGGGACAGAAGTTTCAGCCCCAGCATTTT
-	TRBV7-2	TRBJ2-7	-	CASSLGALSSYEQYF	TGTGCCAGCAGCTTAGGGGCCCTAAGCTCCTACGAGCAGTACTTC
-	TRBV9	TRBJ2-3	TRBD2	CASSAELTSLAGYDTQYF	TGTGCCAGCAGCGCAGAACTCACCTCACTAGCGGGGTATGATACGCAGTATTTT
-	TRBV15	TRBJ2-5	-	CATSTSIETQYF	TGTGCCACCAGCACCTCGATAGAGACCCAGTACTTC
-	TRBV29-1	TRBJ2-1	TRBD1	CSVLRQGAREQFF	TGCAGCGTTCTGAGACAGGGGGCGCGTGAGCAGTTCTTC
-	TRBV6-1	TRBJ1-5	-	CASSDLGSPNQPQHF	TGTGCCAGCAGTGATTTAGGGTCTCCAAATCAGCCCCAGCATTTT
-	TRBV6-5	TRBJ2-3	TRBD2	CGTREGLITDTQYF	TGTGGGACGCGGGAGGGCCTGATCACAGATACGCAGTATTTT
-	TRBV7-9	TRBJ2-1	-	CASTGNNEQFF	TGTGCCAGCACAGGGAACAATGAGCAGTTCTTC
-	TRBV29-1	TRBJ2-1	-	CSVAGTRNYNEQFF	TGCAGCGTTGCCGGGACAAGAAACTACAATGAGCAGTTCTTC
-	TRBV5-1	TRBJ2-7	-	CASSASYEQYF	TGCGCCAGCAGCGCCAGCTACGAGCAGTACTTC
-	TRBV5-5	TRBJ2-7	-	CASSLDIVYEQYF	TGTGCCAGCAGCTTGGATATTGTCTACGAGCAGTACTTC
once	TRBV7-2	TRBJ2-7	TRBD2	CASSPLAGGVYEQYF	TGTGCCAGCAGCCCCCTAGCGGGAGGGGTTTACGAGCAGTACTTC
once	TRBV5-1	TRBJ2-3	-	CASSFVGWGTDTQYF	TGCGCCAGCAGCTTTGTAGGTTGGGGGACAGATACGCAGTATTTT
-	TRBV19	TRBJ2-2	TRBD2	CASSITSGVFLTGELFF	TGTGCCAGTAGTATAACTAGCGGGGTCTTCCTAACCGGGGAGCTGTTTTTT
-	TRBV7-2	TRBJ1-4	TRBD1	CASPPRTGVEKLFF	TGTGCCAGCCCTCCAAGGACAGGGGTAGAAAAACTGTTTTTT
-	TRBV19	TRBJ1-5	-	CASSRDPFNQPQHF	TGTGCCAGTAGTAGGGACCCTTTCAATCAGCCCCAGCATTTT
-	TRBV2	TRBJ1-5	-	CASSEGQTPIQPQHF	TGTGCCAGCAGTGAAGGACAGACCCCGATTCAGCCCCAGCATTTT
-	TRBV27	TRBJ2-7	TRBD2	CASSLSWGLAGVEQYF	TGTGCCAGCAGTTTATCATGGGGACTAGCGGGAGTCGAGCAGTACTTC
-	TRBV27	TRBJ1-5	-	CASSLGGGNQPQHF	TGTGCCAGCAGTTTGGGGGGAGGCAATCAGCCCCAGCATTTT
-	TRBV19	TRBJ1-2	-	CASSTGPGTGYGYTF	TGTGCCAGTAGTACCGGCCCGGGGACGGGCTATGGCTACACCTTC
once	TRBV10-3	TRBJ2-7	-	CAIKDRLTYEQYF	TGTGCCATCAAGGACCGTCTTACTTACGAGCAGTACTTC
-	TRBV19	TRBJ1-5	TRBD1	CAGAAGTENQPQHF	TGTGCCGGGGCGGCCGGGACAGAGAATCAGCCCCAGCATTTT
-	TRBV13	TRBJ2-7	TRBD1	CASRDRQGALPYEQYF	TGTGCCAGCAGGGATCGACAGGGGGCGCTACCCTACGAGCAGTACTTC
-	TRBV2	TRBJ2-5	-	CASSPTDAATQYF	TGTGCCAGCAGCCCAACTGATGCGGCGACCCAGTACTTC
-	TRBV7-9	TRBJ2-7	TRBD1	CASSLSPDRDHYEQYF	TGTGCCAGCAGCTTATCCCCTGACAGGGACCACTACGAGCAGTACTTC
-	TRBV7-9	TRBJ2-7	-	CASSSGTESSYEQYF	TGTGCCAGCAGCTCCGGGACTGAGAGCTCCTACGAGCAGTACTTC
-	TRBV28	TRBJ1-1	-	CASSLRINRDSDTEAFF	TGTGCCAGCAGTCTACGCATTAACAGGGATTCGGACACTGAAGCTTTCTTT
few	TRBV9	TRBJ1-2	-	CASSANRANYGYTF	TGTGCCAGCAGCGCCAACAGAGCTAACTATGGCTACACCTTC
-	TRBV19	TRBJ2-7	TRBD1	CASSIGTGVHDEQYF	TGTGCCAGTAGTATAGGGACAGGGGTTCACGACGAGCAGTACTTC
-	TRBV27	TRBJ2-7	TRBD1	CASSVSTGTLSYEQYF	TGTGCCAGCAGTGTATCGACAGGGACCCTATCCTACGAGCAGTACTTC
-	TRBV7-9	TRBJ1-5	TRBD1	CASSSGTGVQPQHF	TGTGCCAGCAGCTCGGGGACAGGGGTGCAGCCCCAGCATTTT
-	TRBV27	TRBJ2-1	-	CASSPRGPGEQFF	TGTGCCAGCAGCCCCAGGGGCCCGGGTGAGCAGTTCTTC
-	TRBV27	TRBJ2-2	TRBD1	CASSRGQGAAGELFF	TGTGCCAGCAGCAGGGGACAGGGGGCTGCTGGGGAGCTGTTTTTT
-	TRBV27	TRBJ1-2	TRBD1	CASSPGQGLDYGYTF	TGTGCCAGCAGTCCGGGACAGGGGTTAGACTATGGCTACACCTTC
-	TRBV4-3	TRBJ2-1	-	CASSQGTAASYNEQFF	TGCGCCAGCAGCCAAGGAACAGCGGCCTCCTACAATGAGCAGTTCTTC
once	TRBV11-3	TRBJ1-2	TRBD1	CASRGTGSLDGYGYTF	TGTGCCAGCAGAGGGACAGGGAGTTTGGATGGCTATGGCTACACCTTC
-	TRBV6-1	TRBJ1-3	-	CAINLGGRAGNTIYF	TGTGCCATCAACCTGGGGGGCAGGGCTGGAAACACCATATATTTT
-	TRBV2	TRBJ1-5	-	CASSRTEYSNQPQHF	TGTGCCAGCAGTAGGACAGAATATAGCAATCAGCCCCAGCATTTT
-	TRBV27	TRBJ2-1	TRBD2	CASRTPRVGLAGGISYNEQFF	TGTGCCAGCAGAACCCCGAGGGTGGGACTAGCGGGAGGGATCTCCTACAATGAGCAGTTCTTC
once	TRBV5-1	TRBJ2-5	TRBD1	CASSSQTDRVRETQYF	TGCGCCAGCAGCTCACAAACAGACAGGGTTCGGGAGACCCAGTACTTC